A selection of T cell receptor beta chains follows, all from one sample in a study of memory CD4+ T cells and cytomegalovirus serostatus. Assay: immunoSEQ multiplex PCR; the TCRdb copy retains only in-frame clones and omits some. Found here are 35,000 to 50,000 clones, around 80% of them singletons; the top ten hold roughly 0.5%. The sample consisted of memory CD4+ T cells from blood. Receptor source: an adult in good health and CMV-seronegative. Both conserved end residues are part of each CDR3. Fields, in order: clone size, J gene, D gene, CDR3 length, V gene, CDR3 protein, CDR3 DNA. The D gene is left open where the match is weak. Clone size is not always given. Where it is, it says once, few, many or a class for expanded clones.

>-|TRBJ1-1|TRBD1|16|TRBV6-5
CASSFRQGMANTEAFF
TGTGCCAGCAGTTTCAGACAGGGTATGGCGAACACTGAAGCTTTCTTT
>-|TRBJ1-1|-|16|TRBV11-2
CASSRDPVSRGTEAFF
TGTGCCAGCAGCAGGGACCCCGTATCTCGCGGCACTGAAGCTTTCTTT
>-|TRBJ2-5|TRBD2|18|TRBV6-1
CASSGYLAGGPTQETQYF
TGTGCCAGCAGTGGATATCTAGCGGGGGGGCCCACGCAAGAGACCCAGTACTTC
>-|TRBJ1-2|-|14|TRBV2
CASTVGTPNYGYTF
TGTGCCAGCACCGTGGGCACTCCTAACTATGGCTACACCTTC
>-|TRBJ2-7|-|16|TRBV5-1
CASSLGTARQGGEQYF
TGCGCCAGCAGCTTAGGTACGGCTAGGCAGGGTGGCGAGCAGTACTTC
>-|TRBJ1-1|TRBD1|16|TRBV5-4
CASSLGGGAMVTEAFF
TGTGCCAGCAGCTTGGGAGGGGGCGCCATGGTCACTGAAGCTTTCTTT
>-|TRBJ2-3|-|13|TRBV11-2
CASSLRSTDTQYF
TGTGCCAGCTCACTGCGGAGCACAGATACGCAGTATTTT
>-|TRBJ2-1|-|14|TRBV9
CASSAGGSYNEQFF
TGTGCCAGCAGCGCCGGGGGCTCCTACAATGAGCAGTTCTTC
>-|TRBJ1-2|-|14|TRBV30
CAWSAGIRGQPFTF
TGTGCCTGGAGTGCTGGTATTAGAGGGCAGCCCTTTACCTTC
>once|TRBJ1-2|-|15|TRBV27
CASSLFGAGNYGYTF
TGTGCCAGCAGTTTATTTGGGGCGGGGAACTATGGCTACACCTTC
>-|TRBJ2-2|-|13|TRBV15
CATSRRSTGELFF
TGTGCCACCAGCAGACGGTCCACCGGGGAGCTGTTTTTT
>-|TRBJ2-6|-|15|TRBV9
CASSVGPIGANVLTF
TGTGCCAGCAGCGTAGGACCAATAGGAGCCAACGTCCTGACTTTC
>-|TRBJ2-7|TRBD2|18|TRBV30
CAWRPPGTSGTPRREQYF
TGTGCCTGGAGGCCACCCGGGACTAGCGGGACCCCCCGGCGCGAGCAGTACTTC
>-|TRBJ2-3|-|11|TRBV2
CAGGNLNTQYF
TGTGCCGGGGGTAATTTAAATACGCAGTATTTT
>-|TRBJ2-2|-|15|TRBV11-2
CASSSARGRVGELFF
TGTGCCAGCAGCTCTGCCAGGGGGAGGGTCGGGGAGCTGTTTTTT
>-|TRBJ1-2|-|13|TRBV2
CASTLAGSHGYTF
TGTGCCAGCACCCTGGCCGGGTCGCACGGCTACACCTTC
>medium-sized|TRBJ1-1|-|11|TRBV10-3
CAISSSTEAFF
TGTGCCATCAGTAGTAGCACTGAAGCTTTCTTT
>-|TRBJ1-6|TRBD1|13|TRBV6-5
CASRDRNVSPLHF
TGTGCCAGCAGGGACAGGAACGTTTCACCCCTCCACTTT
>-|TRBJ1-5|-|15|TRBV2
CASSEEGAVNQPQHF
TGTGCCAGCAGTGAGGAAGGGGCGGTCAATCAGCCCCAGCATTTT
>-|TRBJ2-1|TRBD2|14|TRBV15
CATSRDLGGSEQFF
TGTGCCACCAGCAGAGATCTGGGGGGGAGTGAGCAGTTCTTC
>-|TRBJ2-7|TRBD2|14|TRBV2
CASSIASGTYEQYF
TGTGCCAGCAGCATCGCTAGCGGGACCTACGAGCAGTACTTC
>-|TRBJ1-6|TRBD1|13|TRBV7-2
CASSTGQGSPLHF
TGTGCCAGCAGCACGGGACAGGGTTCACCCCTCCACTTT